This entry concerns a single T cell receptor (beta chain). As processed by the authors: Amplification of reference gene primers was used by the study to estimate nucleated cell counts. The protocol was immunoSEQ multiplex PCR, while the TCRdb copy is restricted to in-frame clones and leaves out a portion. V, J and clone size derive from that table, while D and trimming were established from the DNA sequence. The table lists approximately 40,000 clones, about 81% of them singletons, with roughly two fifths in the top ten. The sample originates from a study of blood T cell repertoires in COVID-19. Study-wide background: Both acute and convalescent COVID-19 samples were obtained from the United States, Italy and Spain. PBMCs, B-cell-depleted T cells, or T cells provided the cDNA or gDNA that made up the material.

The CDR3 sequence is 15 residues long. Trimming took off 5 bases at V and 3 bases at J, with 11 bases between the two ends. In germline, CDR1 is SGHAT, CDR2 FQNNGV. The sample comprised peripheral blood. The TCR originated in a human donor in a cohort sampled during active COVID-19. The chain couples TRBV11-2 to TRBJ2-6; D possibly corresponds to TRBD1 (6 bases). CDR3 sequence: CASSEQGYGANVLTF. Here the CDR3 DNA reads TGTGCCAGCAGCGAACAGGGTTATGGGGCCAACGTCCTGACTTTC.